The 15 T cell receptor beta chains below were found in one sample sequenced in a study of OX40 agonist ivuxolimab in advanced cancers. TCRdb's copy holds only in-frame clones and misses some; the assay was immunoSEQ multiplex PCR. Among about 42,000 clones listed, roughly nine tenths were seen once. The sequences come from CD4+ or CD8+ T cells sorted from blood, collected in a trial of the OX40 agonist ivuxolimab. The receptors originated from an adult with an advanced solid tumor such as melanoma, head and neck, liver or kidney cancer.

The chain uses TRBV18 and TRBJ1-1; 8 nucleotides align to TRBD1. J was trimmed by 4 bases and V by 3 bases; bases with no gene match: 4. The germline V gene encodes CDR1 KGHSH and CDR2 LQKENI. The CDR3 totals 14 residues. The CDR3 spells CASSPRDRSTEAFF. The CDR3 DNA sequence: TGTGCCAGCTCACCCAGGGACAGGAGCACTGAAGCTTTCTTT.

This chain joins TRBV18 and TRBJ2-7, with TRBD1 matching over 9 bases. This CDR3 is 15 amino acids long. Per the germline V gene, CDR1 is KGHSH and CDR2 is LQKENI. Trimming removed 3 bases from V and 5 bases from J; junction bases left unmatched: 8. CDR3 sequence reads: CASSPGQGSLNEQYF. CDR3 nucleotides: TGTGCCAGCTCACCGGGACAGGGAAGCTTGAACGAGCAGTACTTC.

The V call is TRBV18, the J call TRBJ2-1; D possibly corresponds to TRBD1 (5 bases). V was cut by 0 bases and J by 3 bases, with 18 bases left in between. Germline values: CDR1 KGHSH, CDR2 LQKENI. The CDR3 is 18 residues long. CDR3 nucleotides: TGTGCCAGCTCACCACCTGTTGTTGGGGCAGAGTACTACAATGAGCAGTTCTTC. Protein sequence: CASSPPVVGAEYYNEQFF. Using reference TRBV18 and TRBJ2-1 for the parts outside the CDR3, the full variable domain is NAGVMQNPRHLVRRRGQEARLRCSPMKGHSHVYWYRQLPEEGLKFMVYLQKENIIDESGMPKERFSAEFPKEGPSILRIQQVVRGDSAAYFCASSPPVVGAEYYNEQFFGPGTRLTVL.

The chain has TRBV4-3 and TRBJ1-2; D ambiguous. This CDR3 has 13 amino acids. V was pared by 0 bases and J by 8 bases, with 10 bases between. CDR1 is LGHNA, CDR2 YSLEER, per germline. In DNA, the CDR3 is TGCGCCAGCAGCCAAGATGGTTGGAAGGGCTACACCTTC. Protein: CASSQDGWKGYTF.

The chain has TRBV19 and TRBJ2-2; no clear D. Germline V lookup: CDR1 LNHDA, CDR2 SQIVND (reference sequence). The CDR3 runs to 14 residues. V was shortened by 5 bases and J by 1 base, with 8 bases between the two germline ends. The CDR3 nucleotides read TGTGCCAGTAGTGACCACGTGAACACCGGGGAGCTGTTTTTT. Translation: CASSDHVNTGELFF. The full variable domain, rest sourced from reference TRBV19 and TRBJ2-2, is DGGITQSPKYLFRKEGQNVTLSCEQNLNHDAMYWYRQDPGQGLRLIYYSQIVNDFQKGDIAEGYSVSREKKESFPLTVTSAQKNPTAFYLCASSDHVNTGELFFGEGSRLTVL.

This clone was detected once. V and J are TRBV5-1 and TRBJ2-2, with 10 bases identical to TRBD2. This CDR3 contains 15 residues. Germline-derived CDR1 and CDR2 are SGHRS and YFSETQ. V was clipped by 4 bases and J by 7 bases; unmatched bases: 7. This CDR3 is CASSPRLAGVGELFF. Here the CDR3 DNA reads TGCGCCAGCAGCCCTCGGCTAGCGGGAGTCGGGGAGCTGTTTTTT.

CDR3 sequence: CASSLGEDTEAFF. CDR3 nucleotides: TGTGCCAGCAGTTTAGGGGAGGACACTGAAGCTTTCTTT. V gene TRBV27 combines with J gene TRBJ1-1; D unclear. The CDR3 consists of 13 residues. Trimming took off 2 bases at V and 3 bases at J, with 7 bases between the two ends. Germline lookup yields CDR1 MNHEY and CDR2 SMNVEV (reference sequence).

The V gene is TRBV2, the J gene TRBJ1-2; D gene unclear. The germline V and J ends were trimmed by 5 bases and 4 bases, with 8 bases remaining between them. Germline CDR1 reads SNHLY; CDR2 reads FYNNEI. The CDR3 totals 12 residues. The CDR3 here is CASSPTLYGYTF. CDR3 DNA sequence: TGTGCCAGCAGTCCGACCCTCTATGGCTACACCTTC.

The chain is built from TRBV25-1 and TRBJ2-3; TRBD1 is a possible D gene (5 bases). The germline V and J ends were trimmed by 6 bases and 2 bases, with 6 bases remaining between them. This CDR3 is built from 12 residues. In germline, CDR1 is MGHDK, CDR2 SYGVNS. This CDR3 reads CASRDNTDTQYF. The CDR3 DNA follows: TGTGCCAGCAGGGACAACACAGATACGCAGTATTTT.

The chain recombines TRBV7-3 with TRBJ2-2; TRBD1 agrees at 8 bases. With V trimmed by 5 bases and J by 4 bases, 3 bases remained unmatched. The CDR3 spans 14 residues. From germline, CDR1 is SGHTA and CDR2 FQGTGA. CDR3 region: CASSRTGGTGELFF. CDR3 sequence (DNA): TGTGCCAGCAGCCGTACAGGGGGCACCGGGGAGCTGTTTTTT. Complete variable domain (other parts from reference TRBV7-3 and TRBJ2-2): GAGVSQTPSNKVTEKGKYVELRCDPISGHTALYWYRQSLGQGPEFLIYFQGTGAADDSGLPNDRFFAVRPEGSVSTLKIQRTERGDSAVYLCASSRTGGTGELFFGEGSRLTVL.

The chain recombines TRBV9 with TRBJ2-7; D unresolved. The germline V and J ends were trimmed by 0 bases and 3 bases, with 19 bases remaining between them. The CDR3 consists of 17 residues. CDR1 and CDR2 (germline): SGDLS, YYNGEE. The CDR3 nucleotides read TGTGCCAGCAGCGTAGGCCCCGCAGGTCCCTTAATCTACGAGCAGTACTTC. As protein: CASSVGPAGPLIYEQYF.

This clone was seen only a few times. In DNA form, the CDR3 reads TGTGCCAGCAGCTTAGAAGAACTCGAATGGACAAACATTCAGTACTTC. It specifies CASSLEELEWTNIQYF. This sequence joins TRBV7-8 and TRBJ2-4; D is ambiguous. Trimming shortened V by 1 base and J by 6 bases, and 16 bases separated the two germline ends. This CDR3 is 16 amino acids long. Germline V CDR1 and CDR2: SGHVS, FQNEAQ.

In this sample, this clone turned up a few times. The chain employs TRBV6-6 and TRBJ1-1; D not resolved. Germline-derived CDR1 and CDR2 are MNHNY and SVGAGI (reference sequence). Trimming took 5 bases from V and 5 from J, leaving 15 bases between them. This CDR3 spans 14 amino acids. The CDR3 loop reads CASSHGLRGTEAFF. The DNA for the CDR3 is TGTGCCAGCAGTCACGGCCTCCGCGGGACTGAAGCTTTCTTT.

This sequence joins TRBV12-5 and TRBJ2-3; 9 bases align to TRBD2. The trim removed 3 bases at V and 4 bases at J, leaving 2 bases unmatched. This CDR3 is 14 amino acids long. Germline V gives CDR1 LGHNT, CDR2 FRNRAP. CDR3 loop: CASGLGTSPDTQYF. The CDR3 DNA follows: TGTGCTAGTGGTTTAGGGACTAGCCCAGATACGCAGTATTTT.

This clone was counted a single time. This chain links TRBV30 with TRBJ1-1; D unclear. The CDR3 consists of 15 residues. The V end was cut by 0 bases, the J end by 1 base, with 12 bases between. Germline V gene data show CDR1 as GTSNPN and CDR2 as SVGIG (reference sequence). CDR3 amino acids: CAWSVFGRRNTEAFF. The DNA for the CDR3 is TGTGCCTGGAGTGTATTTGGCAGGCGGAACACTGAAGCTTTCTTT.